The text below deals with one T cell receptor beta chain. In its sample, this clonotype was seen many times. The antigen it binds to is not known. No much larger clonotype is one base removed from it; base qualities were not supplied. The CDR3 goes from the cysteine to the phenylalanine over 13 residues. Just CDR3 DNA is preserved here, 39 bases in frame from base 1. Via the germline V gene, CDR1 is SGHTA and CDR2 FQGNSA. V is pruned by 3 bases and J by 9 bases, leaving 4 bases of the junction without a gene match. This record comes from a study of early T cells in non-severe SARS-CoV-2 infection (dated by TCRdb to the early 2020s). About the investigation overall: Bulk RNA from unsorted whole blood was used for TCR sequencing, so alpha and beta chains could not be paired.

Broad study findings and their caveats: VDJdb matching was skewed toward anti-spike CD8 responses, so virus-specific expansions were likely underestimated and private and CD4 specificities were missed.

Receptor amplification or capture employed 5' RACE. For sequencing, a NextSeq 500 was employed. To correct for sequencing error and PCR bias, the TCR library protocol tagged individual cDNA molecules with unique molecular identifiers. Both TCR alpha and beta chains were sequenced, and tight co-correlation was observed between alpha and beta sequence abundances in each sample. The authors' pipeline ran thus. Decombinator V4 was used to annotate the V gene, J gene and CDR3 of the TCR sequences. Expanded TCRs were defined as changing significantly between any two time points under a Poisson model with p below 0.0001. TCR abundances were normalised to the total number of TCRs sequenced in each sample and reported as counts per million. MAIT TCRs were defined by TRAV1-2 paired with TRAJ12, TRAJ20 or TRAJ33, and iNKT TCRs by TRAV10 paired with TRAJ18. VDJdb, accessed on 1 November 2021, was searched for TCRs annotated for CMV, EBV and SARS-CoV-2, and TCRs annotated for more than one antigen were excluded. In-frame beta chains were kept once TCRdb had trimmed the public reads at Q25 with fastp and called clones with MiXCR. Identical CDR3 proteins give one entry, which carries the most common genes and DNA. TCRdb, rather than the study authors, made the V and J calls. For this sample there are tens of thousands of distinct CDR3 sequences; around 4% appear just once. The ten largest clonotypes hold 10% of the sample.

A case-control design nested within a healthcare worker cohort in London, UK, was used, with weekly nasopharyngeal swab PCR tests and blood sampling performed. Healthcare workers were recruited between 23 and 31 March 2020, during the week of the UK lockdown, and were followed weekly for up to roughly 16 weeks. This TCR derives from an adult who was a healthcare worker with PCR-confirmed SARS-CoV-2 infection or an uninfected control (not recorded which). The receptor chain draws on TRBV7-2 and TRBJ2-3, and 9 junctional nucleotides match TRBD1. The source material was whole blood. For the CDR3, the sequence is CASSLDRGRTQYF. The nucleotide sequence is TGTGCCAGCAGCTTGGACAGGGGACGGACGCAGTATTTT.